This T cell receptor beta chain was documented in a study of CD8 T cells in ankylosing spondylitis. For TCR beta, libraries came from quantitative 5'-RACE with molecular barcodes. A single record per CDR3 protein comes from TCRdb applying MiXCR to the 5' RACE reads. The sample consists of more than 250,000 distinct CDR3 sequences, around 10% of them appearing once. This clonotype appeared many times. Germline CDR1 and CDR2: DFQATT and SNEGSKA (reference sequence). The CDR3 is 14 residues long. The V segment lost 5 bases and the J segment 3 bases; nucleotides outside the gene matches: 6. This receptor was taken from a female donor with ankylosing spondylitis or in good health (not recorded which). The J gene is TRBJ1-1, the V gene TRBV20-1; 10 bases align to TRBD1. Sample: blood, either unsorted or a sorted T cell fraction (not recorded which). CDR3: CSAYRDRGYTEAFF. In DNA form, the CDR3 reads TGCAGTGCTTACCGGGACAGGGGATACACTGAAGCTTTCTTT.